This T cell receptor (beta chain) was sequenced for a study of shared clonotypes between healthy human individuals. TCRdb keeps only in-frame clones here, not all; method: immunoSEQ multiplex PCR. The sample has over a million clones, approximately 98% seen once; the top ten hold approximately 0.45%. Trimming at V came to 10 bases and at J to 2 bases, leaving 12 bases not matched to a gene. The CDR3 length is 16 residues. Germline V lookup: CDR1 ENHRY, CDR2 SYGVKD. The sequencing input was naive CD4+ T cells sorted from blood. Described subset: CD45RA+ positively selected. V is TRBV10-3 and J is TRBJ1-3, with 9 bases fitting TRBD1. The TCR comes from a man aged 30-40 years in good health. In nucleotides, the CDR3 is TGTGCCACGACGATGGGGGACAGGGTTCCTGGAAACACCATATATTTT. Translation gives CATTMGDRVPGNTIYF.